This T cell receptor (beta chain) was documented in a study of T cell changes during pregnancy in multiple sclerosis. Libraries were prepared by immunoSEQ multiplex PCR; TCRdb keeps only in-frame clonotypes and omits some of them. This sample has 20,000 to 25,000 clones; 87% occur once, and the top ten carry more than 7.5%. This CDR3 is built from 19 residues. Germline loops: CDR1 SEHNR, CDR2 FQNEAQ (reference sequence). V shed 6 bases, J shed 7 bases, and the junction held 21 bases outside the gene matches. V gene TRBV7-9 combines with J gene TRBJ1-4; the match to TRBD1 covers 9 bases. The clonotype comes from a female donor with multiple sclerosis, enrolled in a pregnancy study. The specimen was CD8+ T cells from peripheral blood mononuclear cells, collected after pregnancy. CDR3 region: CASSPPGTGISSEGEKLFF. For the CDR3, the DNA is TGTGCCAGCAGTCCTCCCGGGACAGGGATTTCCTCGGAGGGTGAAAAACTGTTTTTT.